This T cell receptor beta chain is drawn from a study of blood T cell repertoires in COVID-19. J was trimmed by 7 bases and V by 7 bases; bases with no gene match: 7. The CDR3 totals 15 residues. Germline V CDR1 and CDR2: MNHEY, SVGAGI. Clones were read by immunoSEQ multiplex PCR, and TCRdb kept only the in-frame ones, dropping some. The sample lists approximately 460,000 clones; 89% were seen once. The chain couples TRBV6-5 to TRBJ2-1; 13 bases match TRBD2. The TCR comes from a young man with COVID-19, enrolled during active disease. Sequenced input: peripheral blood. CDR3 amino acids: CASKRTSGSMNEQFF. CDR3 nucleotide sequence: TGTGCCAGCAAGAGGACTAGCGGGAGTATGAATGAGCAGTTCTTC.